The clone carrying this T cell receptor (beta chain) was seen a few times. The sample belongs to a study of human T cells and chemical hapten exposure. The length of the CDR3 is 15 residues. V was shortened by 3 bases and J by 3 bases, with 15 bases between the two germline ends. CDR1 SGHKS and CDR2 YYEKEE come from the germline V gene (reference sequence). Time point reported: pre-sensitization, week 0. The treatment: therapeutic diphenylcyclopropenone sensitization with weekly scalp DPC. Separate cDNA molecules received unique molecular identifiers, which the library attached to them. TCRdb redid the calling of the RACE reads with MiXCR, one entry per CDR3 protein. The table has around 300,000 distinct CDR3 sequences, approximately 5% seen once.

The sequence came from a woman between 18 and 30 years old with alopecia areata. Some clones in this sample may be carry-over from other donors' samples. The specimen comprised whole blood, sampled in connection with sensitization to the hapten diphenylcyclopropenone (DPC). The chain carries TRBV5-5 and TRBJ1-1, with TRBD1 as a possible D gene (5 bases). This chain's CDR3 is CASSWSGQGYTEAFF. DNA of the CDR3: TGTGCCAGCAGCTGGAGCGGGCAGGGCTACACTGAAGCTTTCTTT.